The 21 T cell receptor beta chains presented below share a single source sample, sequenced in a study of shared T cell receptors in the human thymus. Produced via immunoSEQ multiplex PCR; TCRdb's table is partial and in-frame only. The table lists over 650,000 clones, around 87% of them singletons. This same sample was also part of a study on human thymus T cells.

Material: thymocytes. The receptors were sampled from a boy under two years old with a congenital heart defect.

There are a few counts of this clone. The junction and the germline gene differ at one end; a read error may be behind it. This CDR3 is also generated by other DNA sequences in the sample. This chain uses TRBV4-3 with TRBJ1-6; 7 bases are a match to TRBD1. Germline loops: CDR1 LGHNA, CDR2 YSLEER. CDR3 length equals 14 residues. The CDR3 bases are TGCGCCAGCCGGGACAGAGATTTTAATTCCCCCCTCCACTTT. Encoded protein: CASRDRDFNSPLHF.

The V gene is TRBV28, the J gene TRBJ1-4; D may be TRBD1 (5 bases). The CDR3 is made up of 15 amino acids. Trimming shortened V by 6 bases and J by 5 bases, and 16 bases separated the two germline ends. Germline V gene lookup returns CDR1 MDHEN and CDR2 SYDVKM. CDR3 protein: CASSTPLGGNEKLFF. The DNA for the CDR3 is TGTGCCAGCAGCACCCCGCTGGGGGGAAATGAAAAACTGTTTTTT.

The chain carries TRBV5-1 and TRBJ1-2, with no clear D. From germline, CDR1 is SGHRS and CDR2 YFSETQ. Trimming stripped 0 bases from V and 2 bases from J, with 14 bases between. The CDR3 length is 16 residues. The CDR3 DNA reads as TGCGCCAGCAGCTTGGTATCCGGGTCGGTAAACTATGGCTACACCTTC. This codes for CASSLVSGSVNYGYTF.

The chain couples TRBV19 to TRBJ2-3, with 14 bases fitting TRBD2. Unmatched junction bases numbered 5, after V lost 5 bases and J lost 4 bases. The CDR3 is 16 residues long. Germline CDR1 LNHDA, CDR2 SQIVND (reference sequence). The CDR3 is CASSARLAGGPDTQYF. The CDR3, as DNA: TGTGCCAGTAGTGCCAGACTAGCGGGAGGGCCAGATACGCAGTATTTT.

This chain connects TRBV4-1 to TRBJ1-1, with D maybe TRBD1 (5 bases). This CDR3 spans 17 amino acids. Trimming left V 1 base short and J 0 bases short, with 15 bases between. Germline lookup yields CDR1 MGHRA and CDR2 YSYEKL. CDR3 residues: CASSQAPAGPMNTEAFF. For the CDR3, the DNA is TGCGCCAGCAGCCAAGCCCCGGCAGGGCCTATGAACACTGAAGCTTTCTTT.

V usage is TRBV6-5 and J usage is TRBJ2-1, with 7 bases lining up with TRBD2. V lost 6 bases to trimming and J lost 1 base; unmatched junction nucleotides: 9. The germline V gene encodes CDR1 MNHEY and CDR2 SVGAGI. There are 16 residues in the CDR3. In nucleotides, the CDR3 is TGTGCCAGCAGCTACGAACGCGGGAGTTCCTACAATGAGCAGTTCTTC. Protein: CASSYERGSSYNEQFF.

The chain couples TRBV30 to TRBJ1-5, with 7 positions matching TRBD1. The CDR3 spans 15 residues. The germline CDR1 and CDR2 sequences are GTSNPN and SVGIG (reference sequence). Germline trimming cut 3 bases from V and 4 bases from J; bases unmatched to any gene: 9. The CDR3 DNA reads TGTGCCTGGAGCGAGGGACAGCCCTTTAATCAGCCCCAGCATTTT. Encoded protein: CAWSEGQPFNQPQHF.

V gene TRBV7-9 combines with J gene TRBJ1-5; 11 bases fit TRBD1. After removal of 3 bases from V and 4 bases from J, the junction contained 2 bases not matched to a gene. Germline-derived CDR1 and CDR2 are SEHNR and FQNEAQ (reference sequence). This CDR3 has 15 amino acids. CDR3 nucleotide sequence: TGTGCCAGCAGCTTGGGACAGGGGGTAAATCAGCCCCAGCATTTT. This gives the protein CASSLGQGVNQPQHF.

This clone was recorded only once. This rearrangement joins TRBV9 to TRBJ2-3, with 8 bases lining up with TRBD2. The CDR3 is made up of 17 amino acids. V shed 3 bases, J shed 0 bases, and the junction held 9 bases outside the gene matches. The germline CDR1 and CDR2 sequences are SGDLS and YYNGEE. Written as DNA, the CDR3 is TGTGCCAGCAGCGCCGGAAGACTAGCGCCGAGCACAGATACGCAGTATTTT. This codes for CASSAGRLAPSTDTQYF.

A word on this clone: Other DNA sequences in the same sample also yield this CDR3. This chain links TRBV7-2 with TRBJ1-1; 8 nucleotides align to TRBD1. The CDR3 is 14 residues long. V shed 5 bases, J shed 0 bases, and the junction held 2 bases outside the gene matches. CDR1 SGHTA and CDR2 FQGNSA come from the germline V gene. In nucleotides, the CDR3 is TGTGCCAGCAGCCTGGGACAGGTGAACACTGAAGCTTTCTTT. Its protein is CASSLGQVNTEAFF.

This chain connects TRBV7-9 to TRBJ2-2; 14 nucleotides align to TRBD2. The CDR3 spans 19 residues. The V segment lost 4 bases and the J segment 2 bases; nucleotides outside the gene matches: 9. Germline V gene data show CDR1 as SEHNR and CDR2 as FQNEAQ (reference sequence). The CDR3 DNA sequence: TGTGCCAGCAGCTCGGAGGGACTAGCGGGGGCAACCAACACCGGGGAGCTGTTTTTT. It translates to CASSSEGLAGATNTGELFF.

The J gene is TRBJ2-1, the V gene TRBV2, with D unclear. Per germline, CDR1 SNHLY and CDR2 FYNNEI. The CDR3 is made up of 10 amino acids. V lost 9 bases and J lost 10, with 10 bases in between. The CDR3 spells CARENREQFF. In DNA form, the CDR3 reads TGTGCCAGAGAGAATCGCGAGCAGTTCTTC.

The chain has TRBV7-9 and TRBJ2-2; a weak D match, TRBD2 (5 bases). The germline gives CDR1 SEHNR, CDR2 FQNEAQ (reference sequence). The CDR3 loop spans 18 amino acids. V lost 1 base and J lost 5, with 20 bases in between. The CDR3: CASSLGTEASSGTGELFF. CDR3 in DNA: TGTGCCAGCAGCTTAGGAACAGAGGCCAGCTCGGGGACCGGGGAGCTGTTTTTT.

The rearrangement links TRBV14 to TRBJ1-1; D perhaps matches TRBD1 (6 bases). The CDR3 sequence is 14 residues long. Trimming took 0 bases from V and 4 from J, leaving 9 bases between them. CDR1 SGHDN and CDR2 FVKESK come from the germline V gene. The CDR3 region has the DNA TGTGCCAGCAGCCAAGATTTACAGGGCACTGAAGCTTTCTTT. As protein: CASSQDLQGTEAFF.

The V gene is TRBV5-1, the J gene TRBJ1-1; D remains ambiguous. The V end was cut by 8 bases, the J end by 3 bases, with 14 bases between. Germline assignment: CDR1 SGHRS and CDR2 YFSETQ. This CDR3 region has 13 residues. CDR3 amino acids: CASGTVSDTEAFF. CDR3 in DNA: TGCGCCAGTGGAACAGTATCCGACACTGAAGCTTTCTTT.

The table lists this clone with a few counts. The rearrangement uses TRBV14 and TRBJ2-7; D not resolved. Germline assignment: CDR1 SGHDN and CDR2 FVKESK. The CDR3 has 14 residues. The V and J ends lost 1 base and 0 bases respectively, with 7 bases between them. CDR3 amino acids: CASSQGYSSYEQYF. CDR3 bases: TGTGCCAGCAGCCAAGGGTATAGCTCCTACGAGCAGTACTTC.

The genes are TRBV20-1 and TRBJ1-2; D call uncertain. The CDR3 totals 10 residues. In germline, CDR1 is DFQATT, CDR2 SNEGSKA (reference sequence). In nucleotides, the CDR3 is TGCAGGACAAGTAACTATGGCTACACCTTC. The encoded protein is CRTSNYGYTF.

The V gene is TRBV28, the J gene TRBJ2-7; D call uncertain. The CDR3 is 14 residues long. Germline values: CDR1 MDHEN, CDR2 SYDVKM. The germline V and J ends were trimmed by 4 bases and 0 bases, with 10 bases remaining between them. The CDR3 bases are TGTGCCAGCAGTTCCTCTACCTTCTCCTACGAGCAGTACTTC. This translates into CASSSSTFSYEQYF.

This clone was picked up a small number of times. V gene TRBV27 combines with J gene TRBJ1-1; TRBD1 is a possible D gene (5 bases). Per the germline V gene, CDR1 is MNHEY and CDR2 is SMNVEV (reference sequence). This CDR3 has 15 residues. Deletions cut 0 bases from V and 1 base from J, with 9 bases between. The CDR3 protein is CASSLSAGKNTEAFF. The DNA of the CDR3 is TGTGCCAGCAGTTTATCGGCAGGGAAGAACACTGAAGCTTTCTTT.

This chain links TRBV28 with TRBJ2-7, with 7 positions matching TRBD2. The V gene's germline CDR1 is MDHEN and CDR2 SYDVKM. This CDR3 is built from 14 residues. The V and J ends lost 4 bases and 5 bases, in that order; junction bases with no gene match: 8. The CDR3 coding sequence is TGTGCCAGCAGTTATACCCCAGGGAGGGACGAGCAGTACTTC. It encodes CASSYTPGRDEQYF.

The CDR3 spells CSAIRAETQYF. The CDR3 DNA reads as TGCAGTGCTATCAGGGCCGAGACCCAGTACTTC. The chain uses TRBV20-1 and TRBJ2-5; tentative D call: TRBD1 (5 bases). The germline V gene has CDR1 DFQATT and CDR2 SNEGSKA (reference sequence). Trimming took off 4 bases at V and 5 bases at J, with 8 bases between the two ends. This CDR3 contains 11 residues.